The 20 T cell receptor beta chains given below trace back to one sample, sequenced in a study of T-cell memory formation after mild COVID-19. TCRdb recomputed calls from the 5' RACE reads with MiXCR, one row per CDR3 protein. The table records a few hundred thousand distinct CDR3 sequences, roughly a fifth of them present only once. Source material: PBMCs or a T cell subset sorted from them (not recorded which). These receptors were collected from a man aged 18 to 30 who had mild COVID-19 (a few samples of this study predate the infection). Cell type and time point are not known.

This clonotype was seen a handful of times. The chain is built from TRBV12-3 or TRBV12-4 and TRBJ2-4; a weak D match, TRBD2 (5 bases). This CDR3 comprises 14 residues. V was cut by 8 bases and J by 7 bases, with 18 bases left in between. CDR3 DNA sequence: TGTGCCAGCGGACGGGCTAGCAGGCAGAACATTCAGTACTTC. Its protein is CASGRASRQNIQYF.

In its sample, this clonotype was seen a few times. V and J are TRBV7-9 and TRBJ2-1, with 9 positions matching TRBD2. The CDR3 sequence is 16 residues long. V lost 0 bases, J lost 4 bases, and 4 bases stayed unmatched. Germline assignment: CDR1 SEHNR and CDR2 FQNEAQ (reference sequence). The CDR3 is CASSLAPSGVYNEQFF. DNA for the CDR3: TGTGCCAGCAGCTTAGCGCCTAGCGGGGTGTACAATGAGCAGTTCTTC.

V usage is TRBV14 and J usage is TRBJ2-7, with unresolved D. This CDR3 is built from 13 residues. Trimming stripped 1 base from V and 0 bases from J, with 4 bases between. Looked up from germline, CDR1 is SGHDN and CDR2 is FVKESK. As DNA, the CDR3 is TGTGCCAGCAGCCAAGTACTCTCCTACGAGCAGTACTTC. Translated: CASSQVLSYEQYF.

V usage is TRBV18 and J usage is TRBJ1-2; TRBD1 matches at 7 bases. V trimming: 4 bases; J trimming: 8 bases; junction bases outside the gene matches: 7. The CDR3 covers 13 residues. Germline V gives CDR1 KGHSH, CDR2 LQKENI. In DNA form, the CDR3 reads TGTGCCAGCTCACAATATACAGGGGAAGGCTACACCTTC. It translates to CASSQYTGEGYTF.

The chain combines TRBV6-2 or TRBV6-3 with TRBJ2-7, with D perhaps matching TRBD2 (7 bases). Germline CDR1 is MNHEY and CDR2 is SVGEGT. The CDR3 totals 13 residues. Trimming removed 2 bases at V and 7 bases at J, with 12 bases between. CDR3 amino acids: CASSYHGGREQYV. The CDR3 DNA sequence: TGTGCCAGCAGTTACCACGGGGGGCGGGAGCAGTACGTC.

This clonotype was found a few times. The chain employs TRBV6-5 and TRBJ2-1; 10 nucleotides align to TRBD2. CDR1 and CDR2 (germline): MNHEY, SVGAGI. There are 15 residues in the CDR3. With 6 bases clipped from V and 4 bases from J, the junction kept 6 bases outside the gene matches. For the CDR3, the DNA is TGTGCCAGCAGGGTAGCGGGGGGCGGATACAATGAGCAGTTCTTC. This sequence encodes CASRVAGGGYNEQFF.

This clonotype was seen a few times. V usage is TRBV4-2 and J usage is TRBJ2-6, with D unclear. Germline V gene data show CDR1 as LGHNA and CDR2 as YNFKEQ. Trimming took 0 bases from V and 1 from J, leaving 13 bases between them. The CDR3 has 18 residues. The CDR3 sequence is CASSQDLEWRSGANVLTF. Written as DNA, the CDR3 is TGTGCCAGCAGCCAAGATTTGGAGTGGAGATCTGGGGCCAACGTCCTGACTTTC.

This clonotype was recorded a few times. The V gene is TRBV7-2, the J gene TRBJ2-4, with D possibly matching TRBD1 (6 bases). V was pared by 5 bases and J by 8 bases, with 16 bases between. This CDR3 has 14 amino acids. Per the germline V gene, CDR1 is SGHTA and CDR2 is FQGNSA. The CDR3 region has the DNA TGTGCCAGCAGCCCGCAGGGGTCGGCAGACATTCAGTACTTC. Amino acid sequence: CASSPQGSADIQYF.

This clonotype appeared a few times. This rearrangement joins TRBV18 to TRBJ2-1; 9 nucleotides align to TRBD1. Trimming at V came to 4 bases and at J to 8 bases, leaving 9 bases not matched to a gene. The germline V gene encodes CDR1 KGHSH and CDR2 LQKENI. This CDR3 comprises 15 residues. The CDR3 loop is CASSLQQGASDEQFF. As DNA, the CDR3 is TGTGCCAGCTCACTTCAACAGGGGGCTTCCGATGAGCAGTTCTTC.

There are a few counts of this clonotype. The rearrangement uses TRBV5-6 and TRBJ2-2; D is unclear. Germline V lookup: CDR1 SGHDT, CDR2 YYEEEE. The CDR3 is made up of 11 amino acids. V lost 5 bases to trimming and J lost 7 bases, with 6 bases between them. The CDR3: CASSLYGELFF. For the CDR3, the DNA is TGTGCCAGCAGTCTTTACGGGGAGCTGTTTTTT. Full variable domain (missing parts from reference TRBV5-6 and TRBJ2-2): DAGVTQSPTHLIKTRGQQVTLRCSPKSGHDTVSWYQQALGQGPQFIFQYYEEEERQRGNFPDRFSGHQFPNYSSELNVNALLLGDSALYLCASSLYGELFFGEGSRLTVL.

The rearrangement uses TRBV6-5 and TRBJ1-5, with D maybe TRBD1 (5 bases). The length of the CDR3 is 13 residues. The V and J ends lost 9 bases and 3 bases respectively, with 12 bases between them. Germline V lookup: CDR1 MNHEY, CDR2 SVGAGI. CDR3 coding DNA: TGTGCCAGTCAGGGAGTCAACAATCAGCCCCAGCATTTT. This translates into CASQGVNNQPQHF.

The chain employs TRBV5-1 and TRBJ2-1, with 10 bases fitting TRBD1. V lost 6 bases to trimming and J lost 7 bases; unmatched junction nucleotides: 7. Germline lookup yields CDR1 SGHRS and CDR2 YFSETQ. There are 14 residues in the CDR3. This CDR3 reads CASNGGQGPNEQFF. CDR3 bases: TGCGCCAGCAACGGGGGACAGGGGCCGAATGAGCAGTTCTTC.

This clonotype was found many times. This sequence joins TRBV5-5 and TRBJ1-5; 9 nucleotides agree with TRBD1. V shed 2 bases, J shed 6 bases, and the junction held 3 bases outside the gene matches. Germline CDR1 SGHKS, CDR2 YYEKEE (reference sequence). This CDR3 has 14 residues. This CDR3 reads CASSFGTGIQPQHF. The CDR3 coding sequence is TGTGCCAGCAGCTTCGGGACAGGGATTCAGCCCCAGCATTTT.

This clonotype was counted between two and nine times. The gene calls are TRBV6-1 and TRBJ2-1, with D tentatively TRBD1 or TRBD2 (6 bases each). This CDR3 has 15 residues. Trimming removed 4 bases at V and 6 bases at J, with 16 bases between. Germline lookup yields CDR1 MNHNS and CDR2 SASEGT. The CDR3 DNA reads TGTGCCAGCAGTGTAGGTAGGGGGGCCAGCAATGAGCAGTTCTTC. It translates to CASSVGRGASNEQFF.

The chain recombines TRBV20-1 with TRBJ2-6, with 9 bases lining up with TRBD1. The germline CDR1 and CDR2 sequences are DFQATT and SNEGSKA (reference sequence). The CDR3 covers 20 residues. The J segment lost 2 bases and the V segment lost 1 base, leaving 15 bases of the junction unmatched. CDR3 bases: TGCAGTGCTAGAGCCATAATAATACCGGGACAGGGAACTGGGGCCAACGTCCTGACTTTC. Translation gives CSARAIIIPGQGTGANVLTF.

The sample holds a few counts of this clonotype. V is TRBV4-2 and J is TRBJ1-3; D is uncertain. Germline-derived CDR1 and CDR2 are LGHNA and YNFKEQ. V lost 0 bases and J 3 bases, leaving 6 bases between the germline ends. CDR3 length: 14 residues. CDR3 sequence reads: CASSQERSGNTIYF. The CDR3 coding sequence is TGTGCCAGCAGCCAAGAGAGGAGTGGAAACACCATATATTTT.

The chain recombines TRBV7-2 with TRBJ1-1; 8 bases agree with TRBD1. J gave up 7 bases and V 5 bases, and 6 bases lay outside the gene matches. The CDR3 runs 13 residues. Germline-derived CDR1 and CDR2 are SGHTA and FQGNSA. CDR3 in amino acids: CASSRTGFGEAFF. The CDR3 DNA reads as TGTGCCAGCAGCCGGACAGGGTTCGGTGAAGCTTTCTTT.

This clonotype has a handful of counts. The rearrangement links TRBV5-1 to TRBJ2-1; the match to TRBD2 covers 12 bases. V gave up 3 bases and J gave up 3 bases; unmatched junction bases: 4. This CDR3 spans 16 amino acids. Germline V gene sequence: CDR1 SGHRS, CDR2 YFSETQ. In nucleotides, the CDR3 is TGCGCCAGCAGCTCACGGACTAGCGGGGTCTACAATGAGCAGTTCTTC. It codes for CASSSRTSGVYNEQFF.

The rearrangement uses TRBV10-3 and TRBJ2-7; 8 bases agree with TRBD1. Germline V gives CDR1 ENHRY, CDR2 SYGVKD. The CDR3 extends over 13 amino acids. The junction had 10 bases not matched to a gene; V was cut back by 8 bases and J by 7 bases. CDR3: CAIGGTGPSEQYF. CDR3 nucleotides: TGTGCCATCGGGGGGACAGGCCCTTCTGAGCAGTACTTC.

This clonotype has more than one count but fewer than ten. V usage is TRBV7-6 and J usage is TRBJ1-3; D remains ambiguous. The germline CDR1 and CDR2 sequences are SGHVS and FNYEAQ. The CDR3 contains 17 residues. V lost 2 bases and J lost 0, with 14 bases in between. In nucleotides, the CDR3 is TGTGCCAGCAGCTTATTTCAGGTCCTCAGCTCTGGAAACACCATATATTTT. Encoded protein: CASSLFQVLSSGNTIYF.